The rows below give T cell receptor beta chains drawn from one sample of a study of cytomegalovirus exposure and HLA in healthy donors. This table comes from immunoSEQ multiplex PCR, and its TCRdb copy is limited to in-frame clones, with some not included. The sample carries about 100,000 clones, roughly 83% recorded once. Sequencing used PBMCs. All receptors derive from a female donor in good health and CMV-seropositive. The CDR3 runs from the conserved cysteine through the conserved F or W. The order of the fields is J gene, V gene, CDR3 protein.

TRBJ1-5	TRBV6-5	CASSLQGTPNQPQHF
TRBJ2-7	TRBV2	CASGVAYEQYF
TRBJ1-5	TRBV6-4	CASRVRRGNQPQHF
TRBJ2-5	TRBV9	CASSAQSAGLEETQYF
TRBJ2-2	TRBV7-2	CASSPGQGIDGELFF
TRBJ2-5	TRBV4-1	CASSQEKLAVRGQETQYF
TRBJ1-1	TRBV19	CASSSTGIGTEAFF
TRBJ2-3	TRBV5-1	CASSPVSAATDTQYF
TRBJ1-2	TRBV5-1	CASSLGLWTYRYGYTF
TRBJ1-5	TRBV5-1	CASSLGTGNSNQPQHF
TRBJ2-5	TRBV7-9	CASSLPRWPQETQYF
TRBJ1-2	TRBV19	CASSMGHNYGYTF
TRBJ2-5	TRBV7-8	CASSYSQAMIQETQYF
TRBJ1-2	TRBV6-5	CASSSETGGGSYGYTF
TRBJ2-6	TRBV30	CAWAQGTGANVLTF
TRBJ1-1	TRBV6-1	CASRRDRGRGAFF
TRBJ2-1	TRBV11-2	CASSLGTSGYNEQFF
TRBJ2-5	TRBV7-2	CASSPAPGGETQYF
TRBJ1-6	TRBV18	CASSPLHPGQGRDSPLHF
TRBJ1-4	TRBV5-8	CASSLEGRVWEKLFF
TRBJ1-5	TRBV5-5	CASSLGRGMAQPQHF
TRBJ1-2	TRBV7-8	CASSTLTGDGDGYTF